Each of the 25 T cell receptor beta chains below was sequenced from the same sample in a study of metastatic and nonmetastatic thyroid tumors (TCRdb year 2020). Receptors were amplified or captured by PCR. The reads were generated on an Illumina HiSeq 4000. TCRdb trimmed the raw reads at Q25, called clones with MiXCR and kept productive beta chains. This sample lists 4,500 to 6,500 clones; 28% were detected once. Roughly 27% of the sample is taken by the ten largest. None of the patients had been given any treatment before thyroid surgery. The sample was adjacent normal tissue. All receptors derive from a female donor with papillary thyroid cancer or a benign thyroid nodule (not recorded which). Some clones in this sample may be carry-over from other donors' samples.

This chain connects TRBV2 to TRBJ2-7; the D gene is possibly TRBD1 (5 bases). CDR3 length: 11 amino acids. The V gene's germline CDR1 is SNHLY and CDR2 FYNNEI. The V and J ends lost 8 bases and 5 bases respectively, with 10 bases between them. The CDR3 nucleotides are TGTGCCAGCCATTGGGGCCACGAGCAGTACTTC. This gives the protein CASHWGHEQYF.

By its share, this clone is large. This chain connects TRBV11-3 to TRBJ2-1; TRBD2 agrees at 10 bases. CDR3 size: 17 residues. Germline CDR1 is SGHNT and CDR2 is YENEEA. J lost 7 bases, V lost 0 bases, and 9 bases had no gene match. The CDR3 bases are TGTGCCAGCAGCTTAGATAGGCTAGCGGGAGTTGATAATGAGCAGTTCTTC. Residues: CASSLDRLAGVDNEQFF. Combining the CDR3 with reference TRBV11-3 and TRBJ2-1 gives the whole variable domain EAGVVQSPRYKIIEKKQPVAFWCNPISGHNTLYWYLQNLGQGPELLIRYENEEAVDDSQLPKDRFSAERLKGVDSTLKIQPAELGDSAVYLCASSLDRLAGVDNEQFFGPGTRLTVL.

V usage is TRBV6-1 and J usage is TRBJ1-3; D gene uncertain. V gave up 7 bases and J gave up 3 bases, with 16 bases separating them. CDR1 and CDR2 from the germline V gene are MNHNS and SASEGT. CDR3 size: 15 residues. The CDR3 here is CASKKKSGNGNTIYF. CDR3 DNA sequence: TGTGCCAGCAAAAAGAAGTCCGGAAATGGAAACACCATATATTTT.

By its share, this clone is medium-sized. This rearrangement joins TRBV19 to TRBJ2-1, with TRBD1 identical over 8 bases. The germline V gene has CDR1 LNHDA and CDR2 SQIVND (reference sequence). CDR3 length: 14 residues. J was trimmed by 13 bases and V by 3 bases; bases with no gene match: 11. The CDR3: CASSISTAGTGQFF. CDR3 nucleotides: TGTGCCAGTAGTATTTCCACCGCCGGGACAGGACAGTTCTTC.

This clone was counted a few times. The chain recombines TRBV10-3 with TRBJ2-3; D is ambiguous. Germline values: CDR1 ENHRY, CDR2 SYGVKD. With 2 bases removed from V and 4 bases from J, the gap between germline ends came to 7 bases. The CDR3 loop spans 13 amino acids. The CDR3 coding sequence is TGTGCCATCAGTGAGGTCAGCGCAGATACGCAGTATTTT. Its translation: CAISEVSADTQYF.

The V gene is TRBV7-2, the J gene TRBJ2-7; 8 nucleotides line up with TRBD2. The CDR3 is 14 amino acids. CDR1 is SGHTA and CDR2 is FQGNSA in the germline V gene. Trimming took 5 bases from V and 7 from J; bases not matched to a gene: 10. CDR3 residues: CASSRKRSGGEQYF. The CDR3, as DNA: TGTGCCAGCAGCCGCAAACGGTCGGGAGGGGAGCAGTACTTC.

This clone was seen a handful of times. The chain combines TRBV6-5 with TRBJ1-4; no clear D gene. This CDR3 spans 17 amino acids. Trimming stripped 3 bases from V and 0 bases from J, with 14 bases between. Looked up from germline, CDR1 is MNHEY and CDR2 is SVGAGI. The CDR3 region has the DNA TGTGCCAGCAGTTATCCCAACCGACTTCCAACTAATGAAAAACTGTTTTTT. Amino acids: CASSYPNRLPTNEKLFF.

Concerning this clone itself: A much larger clonotype is one base distant, so this may be a read error. Because it lacks the conserved phenylalanine or tryptophan at the end, this CDR3 is likely a read error. The rearrangement joins TRBV30 to TRBJ1-3; TRBD1 might be the D (5 bases). This CDR3 spans 14 amino acids. Germline V gene lookup returns CDR1 GTSNPN and CDR2 SVGIG (reference sequence). V lost 3 bases, J lost 1 base, and 10 bases lay in between. The CDR3 sequence is CAWRGQGSGNTIYL. The CDR3 DNA sequence: TGTGCCTGGAGGGGCCAGGGATCTGGAAACACCATATATCTT.

In the case of this clone: The junction differs from germline at one of its ends, possibly a read error. V gene TRBV11-2 combines with J gene TRBJ1-2; possibly TRBD1 for D (5 bases). The CDR3 covers 15 residues. Germline CDR1 SGHAT, CDR2 FQNNGV. The CDR3 here is CASSLGGTTNYCYTF. CDR3 in DNA: TGTGCCAGCAGCTTAGGGGGGACCACCAACTATTGCTACACCTTC. The complete variable domain, with remaining parts taken from reference TRBV11-2 and TRBJ1-2, reads EAGVAQSPRYKIIEKRQSVAFWCNPISGHATLYWYQQILGQGPKLLIQFQNNGVVDDSQLPKDRFSAERLKGVDSTLKIQPAKLEDSAVYLCASSLGGTTNYCYTFGSGTRLTVV.

V usage is TRBV9 and J usage is TRBJ1-3; D is perhaps TRBD1 (5 bases). There are 17 residues in the CDR3. Germline lookup yields CDR1 SGDLS and CDR2 YYNGEE. V was shortened by 4 bases and J by 0 bases, with 17 bases between the two germline ends. In nucleotides, the CDR3 is TGTGCCAGCAGCTTAGGAGATGGGGGTTACTCTGGAAACACCATATATTTT. Encoded protein: CASSLGDGGYSGNTIYF.

In regard to this clone: A much larger clone differs by one base, so this may be a read error. V usage is TRBV7-2 and J usage is TRBJ2-2; 8 positions match TRBD1. CDR1 and CDR2 from the germline V gene are SGHTA and FQGNSA. The CDR3 is 15 residues long. Trimming removed 6 bases from V and 6 bases from J; junction bases left unmatched: 9. The DNA of the CDR3 is TGTGCCAGCAGACGGGGACAGGCGAGGGCCGGGGAGCTGTTTTTT. Protein product: CASRRGQARAGELFF.

This clone has only a few counts. The V gene is TRBV5-8, the J gene TRBJ1-1; TRBD1 matches at 7 bases. CDR1 SGHTS and CDR2 YDEGEE come from the germline V gene. The CDR3 has 13 amino acids. V shed 8 bases and J 4 bases; nucleotides not matched to a gene: 8. The CDR3: CASLNRGSTEAFF. The CDR3 DNA reads TGTGCCAGTCTAAACAGGGGTTCCACTGAAGCTTTCTTT.

Comments on this clone: Being one base from a much bigger clone, this may be a read error. The sample contains more than one DNA sequence encoding this CDR3. The V and J genes are TRBV20-1 and TRBJ2-7; 13 bases agree with TRBD2. The CDR3 contains 17 residues. Looked up from germline, CDR1 is DFQATT and CDR2 is SNEGSKA (reference sequence). Trimming cost V 7 bases and J 3 bases; bases outside gene matches: 15. This chain's CDR3 is CSGTGTSGGATGYEQYF. The CDR3 bases are TGCAGTGGAACCGGCACTAGCGGGGGGGCTACGGGCTACGAGCAGTACTTC.

By proportion, this clone is medium-sized (0.01 to 0.1%). This chain uses TRBV6-1 with TRBJ2-1; TRBD1 or TRBD2 may be the D gene (5 bases each). Trimming removed 7 bases at V and 5 bases at J, with 18 bases between. The CDR3 totals 15 residues. Germline V gene sequence: CDR1 MNHNS, CDR2 SASEGT. For the CDR3, the DNA is TGTGCCAGCACCCTGGGGACCCCCCCAAACAATGAGCAGTTCTTC. This gives the protein CASTLGTPPNNEQFF.

The chain uses TRBV7-2 and TRBJ1-1, with 7 positions matching TRBD1. Germline loops: CDR1 SGHTA, CDR2 FQGNSA. The CDR3 is 15 residues long. The J segment lost 7 bases and the V segment lost 1 base, leaving 9 bases of the junction unmatched. DNA of the CDR3: TGTGCCAGCAGCTTAGAGAAGGGGGCGCAAGGTGAAGCTTTCTTT. Its translation: CASSLEKGAQGEAFF. Complete variable domain (other parts from reference TRBV7-2 and TRBJ1-1): GAGVSQSPSNKVTEKGKDVELRCDPISGHTALYWYRQSLGQGLEFLIYFQGNSAPDKSGLPSDRFSAERTGGSVSTLTIQRTQQEDSAVYLCASSLEKGAQGEAFFGQGTRLTVV.

This chain links TRBV27 with TRBJ2-3, with no clear D. Deletions cut 2 bases from V and 7 bases from J, with 10 bases between. This CDR3 spans 13 amino acids. Germline values: CDR1 MNHEY, CDR2 SMNVEV (reference sequence). This CDR3 is CASSLSLGNTQYF. CDR3 coding DNA: TGTGCCAGCAGTTTAAGCTTGGGGAATACGCAGTATTTT.

This chain uses TRBV2 with TRBJ1-2, with unresolved D. The V gene's germline CDR1 is SNHLY and CDR2 FYNNEI. CDR3 length: 13 residues. Trimming took off 2 bases at V and 4 bases at J, with 8 bases between the two ends. CDR3 loop: CASSERQVYGYTF. CDR3 nucleotides: TGTGCCAGCAGTGAACGGCAAGTCTATGGCTACACCTTC.

This clone occurred many times. A much more abundant neighbour one base away suggests this may be a read error. Other DNA sequences from this sample encode an identical CDR3 as well. The chain recombines TRBV28 with TRBJ1-5; 10 positions agree with TRBD1. V gave up 6 bases and J gave up 1 base; unmatched junction bases: 15. The CDR3 loop spans 19 amino acids. Germline V gene sequence: CDR1 MDHEN, CDR2 SYDVKM. The CDR3 DNA reads as TGTGCCAGCAGGAGCCGGCGGACAGGGGGGGATCGGAGCAATCAGCCCCAGCATTTT. Residues: CASRSRRTGGDRSNQPQHF.

Note on this clone: Possible read error: a much larger clone is one base away. The rearrangement links TRBV11-2 to TRBJ2-1, with TRBD2 identical over 10 bases. Germline V gene sequence: CDR1 SGHAT, CDR2 FQNNGV. CDR3 length: 18 residues. The V and J ends lost 1 base and 0 bases, in that order; junction bases with no gene match: 6. CDR3 nucleotides: TGTGCCAGCAGCTTAGGGACTAGCGGACCCCTCTCCTACAATGAGCAGTTCTTC. It codes for CASSLGTSGPLSYNEQFF.

This clone was found many times. A much larger clone lies one base from this, so it may be a read error. This chain joins TRBV28 and TRBJ2-3, with no clear D. The CDR3 loop spans 15 amino acids. Germline V CDR1 and CDR2: MDHEN, SYDVKM. The chain's CDR3 is CAGSSPPGHTDTQYF. The CDR3 DNA reads TGTGCCGGCAGTTCCCCCCCTGGCCATACAGATACGCAGTATTTT.

In its sample, this clone was seen a few times. CDR3 sequence reads: CASSFGTGGVGTEAFF. DNA of the CDR3: TGTGCCAGCAGTTTCGGGACAGGGGGCGTAGGGACTGAAGCTTTCTTT. The chain recombines TRBV12-3 or TRBV12-4 with TRBJ1-1; 12 bases align to TRBD1. The CDR3 sequence is 16 residues long. Trimming cost V 3 bases and J 5 bases; bases outside gene matches: 7.

This clone has ten or more counts. This CDR3 is also generated by other DNA sequences in the sample. The chain carries TRBV4-3 and TRBJ2-3; D remains ambiguous. The CDR3 is 15 residues long. Germline CDR1 LGHNA, CDR2 YSLEER. Trimming cost V 6 bases and J 3 bases, with 16 bases left between them. CDR3 in DNA: TGCGCCAGCAGTTTTGAGGAAGGGTTTACAGATACGCAGTATTTT. Protein: CASSFEEGFTDTQYF.

V usage is TRBV20-1 and J usage is TRBJ2-7, with 8 bases lining up with TRBD2. CDR3 length: 15 residues. The germline gives CDR1 DFQATT, CDR2 SNEGSKA (reference sequence). The ends lost 1 base at V and 2 bases at J; junction bases unmatched: 7. CDR3 amino acids: CSARGVNGRAYEQYF. CDR3 nucleotides: TGCAGTGCTAGAGGGGTGAACGGGAGGGCCTACGAGCAGTACTTC.

The genes are TRBV7-3 and TRBJ2-1; D is ambiguous. Trimming removed 3 bases at V and 3 bases at J, with 12 bases between. There are 15 residues in the CDR3. Looked up from germline, CDR1 is SGHTA and CDR2 is FQGTGA. CDR3: CASSFDHQLYNEQFF. DNA for the CDR3: TGTGCCAGCAGCTTTGACCACCAACTCTACAATGAGCAGTTCTTC.

By frequency in the sample, this clone is medium-sized (0.01 to 0.1%). This chain connects TRBV6-5 to TRBJ2-1, with a tentative D call TRBD2 (6 bases). The CDR3 runs to 13 residues. V lost 0 bases and J 7 bases, leaving 7 bases between the germline ends. CDR1 MNHEY and CDR2 SVGAGI come from the germline V gene. In DNA form, the CDR3 reads TGTGCCAGCAGTTACTCTCGGGGGAATGAGCAGTTCTTC. It encodes CASSYSRGNEQFF.